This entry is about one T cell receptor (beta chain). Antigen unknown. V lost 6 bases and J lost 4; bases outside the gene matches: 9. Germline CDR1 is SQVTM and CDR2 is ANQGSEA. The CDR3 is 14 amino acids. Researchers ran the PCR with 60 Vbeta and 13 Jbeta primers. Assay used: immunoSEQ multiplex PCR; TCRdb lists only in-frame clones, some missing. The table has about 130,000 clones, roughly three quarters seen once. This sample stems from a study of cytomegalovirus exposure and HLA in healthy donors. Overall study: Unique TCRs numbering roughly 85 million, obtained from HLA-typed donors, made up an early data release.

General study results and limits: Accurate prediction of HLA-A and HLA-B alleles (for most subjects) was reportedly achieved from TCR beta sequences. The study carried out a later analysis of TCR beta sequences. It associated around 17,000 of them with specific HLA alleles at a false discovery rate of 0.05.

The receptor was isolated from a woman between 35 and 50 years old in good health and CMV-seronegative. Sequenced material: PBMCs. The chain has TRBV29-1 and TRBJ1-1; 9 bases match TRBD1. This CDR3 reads CSVATGGGSTEAFF. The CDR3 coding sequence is TGCAGCGTAGCCACAGGGGGCGGGAGCACTGAAGCTTTCTTT. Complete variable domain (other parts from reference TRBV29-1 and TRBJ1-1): SAVISQKPSRDICQRGTSLTIQCQVDSQVTMMFWYRQQPGQSLTLIATANQGSEATYESGFVIDKFPISRPNLTFSTLTVSNMSPEDSSIYLCSVATGGGSTEAFFGQGTRLTVV.